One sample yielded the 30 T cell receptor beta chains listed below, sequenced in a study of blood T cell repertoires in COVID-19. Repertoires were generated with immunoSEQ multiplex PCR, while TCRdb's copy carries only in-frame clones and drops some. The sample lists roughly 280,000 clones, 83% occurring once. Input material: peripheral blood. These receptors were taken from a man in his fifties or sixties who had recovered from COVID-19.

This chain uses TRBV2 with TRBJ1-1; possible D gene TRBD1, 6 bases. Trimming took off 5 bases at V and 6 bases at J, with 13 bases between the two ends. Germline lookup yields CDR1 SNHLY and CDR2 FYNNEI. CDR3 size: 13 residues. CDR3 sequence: CASSRGRGPEAFF. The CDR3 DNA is TGTGCCAGCAGTAGGGGCAGGGGACCTGAAGCTTTCTTT.

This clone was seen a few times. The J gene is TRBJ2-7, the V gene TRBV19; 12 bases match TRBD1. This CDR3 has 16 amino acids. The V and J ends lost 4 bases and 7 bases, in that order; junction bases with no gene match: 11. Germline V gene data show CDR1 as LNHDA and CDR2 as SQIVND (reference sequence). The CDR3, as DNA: TGTGCCAGTAGTACAACACCGGGACAGGGGGCGGGTGAGCAGTACTTC. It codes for CASSTTPGQGAGEQYF. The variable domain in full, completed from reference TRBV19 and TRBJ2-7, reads DGGITQSPKYLFRKEGQNVTLSCEQNLNHDAMYWYRQDPGQGLRLIYYSQIVNDFQKGDIAEGYSVSREKKESFPLTVTSAQKNPTAFYLCASSTTPGQGAGEQYFGPGTRLTVT.

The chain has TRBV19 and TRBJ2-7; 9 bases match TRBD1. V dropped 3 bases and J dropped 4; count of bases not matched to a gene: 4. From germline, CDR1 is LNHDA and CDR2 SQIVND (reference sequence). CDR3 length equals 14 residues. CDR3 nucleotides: TGTGCCAGTAGTATTCGGGACAGGGTGTACGAGCAGTACTTC. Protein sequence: CASSIRDRVYEQYF.

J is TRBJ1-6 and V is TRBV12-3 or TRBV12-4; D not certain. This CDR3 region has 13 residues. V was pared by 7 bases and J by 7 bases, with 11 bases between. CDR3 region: CASTLSRNSPLHF. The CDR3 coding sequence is TGTGCCAGCACCCTTTCGCGGAATTCACCCCTCCACTTT.

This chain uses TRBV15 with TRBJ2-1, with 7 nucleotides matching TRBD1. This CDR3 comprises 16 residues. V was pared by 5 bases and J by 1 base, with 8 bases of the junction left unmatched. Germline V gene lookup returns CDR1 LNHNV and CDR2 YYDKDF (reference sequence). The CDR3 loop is CATSGRQGSSYNEQFF. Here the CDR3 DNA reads TGTGCCACCAGCGGACGACAGGGTAGTTCCTACAATGAGCAGTTCTTC.

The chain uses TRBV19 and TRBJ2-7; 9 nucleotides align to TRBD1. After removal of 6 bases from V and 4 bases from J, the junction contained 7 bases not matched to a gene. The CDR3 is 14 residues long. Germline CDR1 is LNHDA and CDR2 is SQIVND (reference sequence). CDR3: CASSAGTGTYEQYF. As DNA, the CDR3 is TGTGCCAGTAGCGCCGGGACAGGGACGTACGAGCAGTACTTC.

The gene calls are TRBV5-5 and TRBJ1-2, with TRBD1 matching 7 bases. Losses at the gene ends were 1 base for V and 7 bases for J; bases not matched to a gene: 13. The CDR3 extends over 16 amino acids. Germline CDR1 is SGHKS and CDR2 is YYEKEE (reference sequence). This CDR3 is CASSLRGLFGRSGYTF. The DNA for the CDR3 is TGTGCCAGCAGCTTGAGGGGGCTCTTTGGGCGGTCTGGCTACACCTTC. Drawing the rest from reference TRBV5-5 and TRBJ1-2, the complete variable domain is DAGVTQSPTHLIKTRGQQVTLRCSPISGHKSVSWYQQVLGQGPQFIFQYYEKEERGRGNFPDRFSARQFPNYSSELNVNALLLGDSALYLCASSLRGLFGRSGYTFGSGTRLTVV.

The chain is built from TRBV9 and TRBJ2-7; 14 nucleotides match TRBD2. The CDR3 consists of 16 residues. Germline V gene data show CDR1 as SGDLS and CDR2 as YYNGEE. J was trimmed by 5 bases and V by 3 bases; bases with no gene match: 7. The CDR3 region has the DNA TGTGCCAGCAGCGCCGGGACTAGCGGGAGCTACCACGAGCAGTACTTC. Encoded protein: CASSAGTSGSYHEQYF.

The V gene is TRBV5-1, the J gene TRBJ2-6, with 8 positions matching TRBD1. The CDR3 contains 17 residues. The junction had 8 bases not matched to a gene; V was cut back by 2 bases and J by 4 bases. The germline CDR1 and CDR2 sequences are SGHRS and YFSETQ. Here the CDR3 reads CASSLVAGGFGANVLTF. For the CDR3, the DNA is TGCGCCAGCAGCTTAGTGGCAGGGGGCTTCGGGGCCAACGTCCTGACTTTC.

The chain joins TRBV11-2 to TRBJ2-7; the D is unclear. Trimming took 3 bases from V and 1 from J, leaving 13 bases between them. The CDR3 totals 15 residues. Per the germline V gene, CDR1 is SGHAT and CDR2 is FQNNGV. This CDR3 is CASSFRRTLSYEQYF. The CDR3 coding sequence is TGTGCCAGCAGCTTCCGGAGAACTCTTTCCTACGAGCAGTACTTC. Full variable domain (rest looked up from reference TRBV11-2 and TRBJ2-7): EAGVAQSPRYKIIEKRQSVAFWCNPISGHATLYWYQQILGQGPKLLIQFQNNGVVDDSQLPKDRFSAERLKGVDSTLKIQPAKLEDSAVYLCASSFRRTLSYEQYFGPGTRLTVT.

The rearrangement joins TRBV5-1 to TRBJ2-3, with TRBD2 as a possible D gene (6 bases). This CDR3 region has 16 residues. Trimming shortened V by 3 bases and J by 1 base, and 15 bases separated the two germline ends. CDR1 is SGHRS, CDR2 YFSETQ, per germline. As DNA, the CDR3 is TGCGCCAGCAGCTCCGGGCATGGCGGGGGCACAGATACGCAGTATTTT. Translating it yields CASSSGHGGGTDTQYF.

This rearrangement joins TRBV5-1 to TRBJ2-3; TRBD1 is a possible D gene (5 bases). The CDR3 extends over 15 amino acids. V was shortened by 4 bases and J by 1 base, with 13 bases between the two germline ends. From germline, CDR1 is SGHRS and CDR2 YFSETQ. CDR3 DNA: TGCGCCAGCAGCCCCGGACATTCTCGCACAGATACGCAGTATTTT. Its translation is CASSPGHSRTDTQYF.

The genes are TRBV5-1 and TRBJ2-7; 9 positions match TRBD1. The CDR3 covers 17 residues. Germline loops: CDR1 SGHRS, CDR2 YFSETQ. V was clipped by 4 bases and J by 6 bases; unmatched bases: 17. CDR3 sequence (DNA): TGCGCCAGCAGCAGGGGGGACAGGGCCCCGACCGGGGGCGAGCAGTACTTC. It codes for CASSRGDRAPTGGEQYF.

The CDR3 region is CSVEDRIGTGVFF. The CDR3 DNA reads TGCAGCGTTGAAGATAGAATCGGGACAGGGGTTTTCTTT. The rearrangement uses TRBV29-1 and TRBJ1-1; 10 bases map to TRBD1. CDR3 length: 13 residues. Trimming cost V 0 bases and J 13 bases; bases outside gene matches: 8. Per germline, CDR1 SQVTM and CDR2 ANQGSEA.

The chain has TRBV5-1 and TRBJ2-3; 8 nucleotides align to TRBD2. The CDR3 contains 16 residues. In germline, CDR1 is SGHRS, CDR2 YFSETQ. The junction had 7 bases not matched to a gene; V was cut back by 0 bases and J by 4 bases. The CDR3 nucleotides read TGCGCCAGCAGCTTGGTTTCGGGAGGGCCCCCAGATACGCAGTATTTT. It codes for CASSLVSGGPPDTQYF.

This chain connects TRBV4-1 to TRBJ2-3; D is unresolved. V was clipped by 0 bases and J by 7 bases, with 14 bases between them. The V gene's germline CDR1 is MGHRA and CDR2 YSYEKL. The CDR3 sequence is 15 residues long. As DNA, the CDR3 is TGCGCCAGCAGCCAAGAAACTCTGGAGAGGAATACGCAGTATTTT. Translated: CASSQETLERNTQYF.

CDR3 residues: CASKVGGSYGYTF. The CDR3 DNA is TGTGCCAGCAAGGTGGGAGGGTCCTATGGCTACACCTTC. The chain couples TRBV5-4 to TRBJ1-2, with D unclear. The CDR3 contains 13 residues. Germline values: CDR1 SGHNT, CDR2 YYREEE (reference sequence). V lost 6 bases to trimming and J lost 4 bases, with 13 bases between them.

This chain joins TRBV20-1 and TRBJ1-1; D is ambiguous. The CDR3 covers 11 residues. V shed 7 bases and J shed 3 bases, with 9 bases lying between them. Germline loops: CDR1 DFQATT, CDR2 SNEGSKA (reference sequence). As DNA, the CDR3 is TGCAGTGTACAAGGAGACACTGAAGCTTTCTTT. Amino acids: CSVQGDTEAFF.

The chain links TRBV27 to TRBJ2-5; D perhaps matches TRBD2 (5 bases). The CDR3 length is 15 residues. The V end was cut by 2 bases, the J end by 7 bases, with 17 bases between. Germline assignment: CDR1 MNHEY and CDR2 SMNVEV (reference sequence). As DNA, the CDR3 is TGTGCCAGCAGTTTAACGGGGTCCGGGTGGGGGACCCAGTACTTC. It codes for CASSLTGSGWGTQYF.

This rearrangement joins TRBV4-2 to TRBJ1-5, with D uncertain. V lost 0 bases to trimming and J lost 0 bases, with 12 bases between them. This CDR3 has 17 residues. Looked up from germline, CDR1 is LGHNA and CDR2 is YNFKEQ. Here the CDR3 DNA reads TGTGCCAGCAGCCAAGAGGAGGGAGGCGCTAGCAATCAGCCCCAGCATTTT. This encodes CASSQEEGGASNQPQHF.

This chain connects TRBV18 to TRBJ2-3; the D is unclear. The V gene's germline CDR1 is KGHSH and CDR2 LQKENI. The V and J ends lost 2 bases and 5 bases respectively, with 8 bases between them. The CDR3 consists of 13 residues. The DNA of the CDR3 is TGTGCCAGCTCACCAAGTATAGTAGATACGCAGTATTTT. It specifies CASSPSIVDTQYF.

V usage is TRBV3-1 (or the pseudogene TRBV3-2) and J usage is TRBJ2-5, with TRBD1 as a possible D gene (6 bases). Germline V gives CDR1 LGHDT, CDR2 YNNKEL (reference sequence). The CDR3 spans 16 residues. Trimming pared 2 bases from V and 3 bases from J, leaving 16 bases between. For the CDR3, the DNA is TGTGCCAGCAGCCAATCCGACAGGAGACGAGAAGAGACCCAGTACTTC. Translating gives CASSQSDRRREETQYF.

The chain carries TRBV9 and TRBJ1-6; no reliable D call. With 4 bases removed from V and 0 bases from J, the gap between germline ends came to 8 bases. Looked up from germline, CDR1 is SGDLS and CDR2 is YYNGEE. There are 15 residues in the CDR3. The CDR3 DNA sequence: TGTGCCAGCAGCCCTCCAGGCTCCTATAATTCACCCCTCCACTTT. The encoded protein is CASSPPGSYNSPLHF.

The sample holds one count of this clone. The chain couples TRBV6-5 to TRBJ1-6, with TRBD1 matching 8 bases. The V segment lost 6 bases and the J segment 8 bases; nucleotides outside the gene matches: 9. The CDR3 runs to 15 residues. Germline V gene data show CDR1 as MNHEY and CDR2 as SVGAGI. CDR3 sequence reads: CASRKPGQADSPLHF. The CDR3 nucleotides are TGTGCCAGCAGAAAACCGGGACAGGCAGATTCACCCCTCCACTTT.

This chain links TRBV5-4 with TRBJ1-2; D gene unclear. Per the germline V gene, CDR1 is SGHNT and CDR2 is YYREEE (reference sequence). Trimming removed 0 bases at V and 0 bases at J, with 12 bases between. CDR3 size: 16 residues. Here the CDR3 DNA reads TGTGCCAGCAGCTTGGCCCTTTTGGCAGCTAACTATGGCTACACCTTC. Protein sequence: CASSLALLAANYGYTF.

CDR3 in DNA: TGTGCCAGCAGCCCAACCGGTCGCGGCGGGGCCATGAACACTGAAGCTTTCTTT. Residues: CASSPTGRGGAMNTEAFF. The chain carries TRBV4-2 and TRBJ1-1; tentative D call: TRBD1 (5 bases). Germline CDR1 LGHNA, CDR2 YNFKEQ. The CDR3 contains 18 residues. The V end lost 4 bases, the J end lost 0 bases, and 21 bases lay between the germline ends.

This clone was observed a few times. DNA of the CDR3: TGTGCCAGCAGCTCCCCCCCTAGGCTCGAGCAGTACTTC. The encoded protein is CASSSPPRLEQYF. The V call is TRBV11-2, the J call TRBJ2-7; D ambiguous. This CDR3 is built from 13 residues. CDR1 is SGHAT, CDR2 FQNNGV, per germline. V lost 4 bases to trimming and J lost 6 bases, with 13 bases between them.

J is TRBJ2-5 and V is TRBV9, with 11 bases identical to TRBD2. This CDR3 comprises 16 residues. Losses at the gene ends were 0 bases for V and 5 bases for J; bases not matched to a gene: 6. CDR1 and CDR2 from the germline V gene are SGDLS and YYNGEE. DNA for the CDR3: TGTGCCAGCAGCGTAGGTTCCCTAGCGGGGGGCGAGACCCAGTACTTC. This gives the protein CASSVGSLAGGETQYF.

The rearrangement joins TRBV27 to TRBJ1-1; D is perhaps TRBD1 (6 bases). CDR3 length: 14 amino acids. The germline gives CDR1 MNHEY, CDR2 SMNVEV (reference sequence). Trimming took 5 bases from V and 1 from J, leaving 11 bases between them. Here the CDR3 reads CASSNRVRNTEAFF. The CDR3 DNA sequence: TGTGCCAGCAGTAACAGGGTGCGGAACACTGAAGCTTTCTTT.

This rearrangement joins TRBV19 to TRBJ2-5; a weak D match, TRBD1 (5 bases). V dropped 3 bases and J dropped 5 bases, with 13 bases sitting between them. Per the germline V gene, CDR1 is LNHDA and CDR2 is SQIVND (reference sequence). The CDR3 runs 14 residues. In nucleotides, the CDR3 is TGTGCCAGTAGTATGGGGCCGACCGGGGAGACCCAGTACTTC. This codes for CASSMGPTGETQYF. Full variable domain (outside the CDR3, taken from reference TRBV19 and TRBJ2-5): DGGITQSPKYLFRKEGQNVTLSCEQNLNHDAMYWYRQDPGQGLRLIYYSQIVNDFQKGDIAEGYSVSREKKESFPLTVTSAQKNPTAFYLCASSMGPTGETQYFGPGTRLLVL.